The 6 T cell receptor beta chains below all came from one sample that was sequenced in a study of blood T cell repertoires in COVID-19. The table came from immunoSEQ multiplex PCR; TCRdb's copy has only in-frame clones and leaves some out. The sample holds more than 85,000 clones, more than 75% seen once. What was sequenced was peripheral blood. Receptors were obtained from an elderly man with acute or convalescent COVID-19.

The rearrangement links TRBV6-5 to TRBJ1-2; D is undetermined. V was clipped by 5 bases and J by 8 bases, with 21 bases between them. The germline gives CDR1 MNHEY, CDR2 SVGAGI. The CDR3 is 15 amino acids. The CDR3 is CASSTAPGLRAGYTF. CDR3 in DNA: TGTGCCAGCAGTACCGCCCCGGGTTTGAGAGCCGGCTACACCTTC.

This CDR3 is CASGRRGGNTEAFF. Here the CDR3 DNA reads TGTGCCAGCGGCCGACGGGGAGGGAACACTGAAGCTTTCTTT. This sequence joins TRBV6-2 or TRBV6-3 and TRBJ1-1; D uncertain. Per the germline V gene, CDR1 is MNHEY and CDR2 is SVGEGT. V dropped 8 bases and J dropped 1 base, with 14 bases sitting between them. The CDR3 runs 14 residues.

The chain is built from TRBV10-3 and TRBJ1-6; 7 bases match TRBD1. Trimming took 2 bases from V and 9 from J; bases not matched to a gene: 7. The CDR3 has 15 amino acids. The germline V gene encodes CDR1 ENHRY and CDR2 SYGVKD. As DNA, the CDR3 is TGTGCCATCAGTGAGAGACAGGGCTCGGGTTCACCCCTCCACTTT. Protein: CAISERQGSGSPLHF.

The chain couples TRBV7-8 to TRBJ2-4, with a possible D match to TRBD2 (6 bases). Looked up from germline, CDR1 is SGHVS and CDR2 is FQNEAQ. The germline V and J ends were trimmed by 1 base and 0 bases, with 16 bases remaining between them. The CDR3 has 18 amino acids. CDR3 DNA sequence: TGTGCCAGCAGCTTAGGACGGGAGACGACGTTAGCCAAAAACATTCAGTACTTC. It encodes CASSLGRETTLAKNIQYF. Full variable domain (outside the CDR3, taken from reference TRBV7-8 and TRBJ2-4): GAGVSQSPRYKVAKRGQDVALRCDPISGHVSLFWYQQALGQGPEFLTYFQNEAQLDKSGLPSDRFFAERPEGSVSTLKIQRTQQEDSAVYLCASSLGRETTLAKNIQYFGAGTRLSVL.

The rearrangement uses TRBV27 and TRBJ2-3; 14 bases are shared with TRBD2. Germline loops: CDR1 MNHEY, CDR2 SMNVEV (reference sequence). The CDR3 contains 15 residues. V lost 5 bases to trimming and J lost 7 bases; unmatched junction nucleotides: 5. CDR3 coding DNA: TGTGCCAGCAGTCTCCGGACTAGCGGGAGGCATACGCAGTATTTT. Translated, it gives CASSLRTSGRHTQYF.

This clone came up once. J is TRBJ2-2 and V is TRBV18; the match to TRBD2 covers 10 bases. The length of the CDR3 is 18 residues. Germline CDR1 KGHSH, CDR2 LQKENI. V lost 3 bases and J lost 1; bases outside the gene matches: 8. The DNA for the CDR3 is TGTGCCAGCTCACCTCGGACTAGCGGACGAAGGAACACCGGGGAGCTGTTTTTT. Translating gives CASSPRTSGRRNTGELFF.